The entry that follows covers one T cell receptor beta chain sequence. The data derive from a study of T cell changes during pregnancy in multiple sclerosis. Here immunoSEQ multiplex PCR was the method, and the copy in TCRdb shows in-frame clones only, minus some. This sample has some 49,000 clones, with approximately 90% found just once. The sequence came from a female donor with multiple sclerosis, enrolled in a pregnancy study. The source material was CD8+ T cells from peripheral blood mononuclear cells, sampled in the second trimester of pregnancy.

The CDR3 loop reads CASSWGGGVQETQYF. The DNA of the CDR3 is TGTGCCAGCAGCTGGGGCGGGGGGGTGCAAGAGACCCAGTACTTC. The chain couples TRBV7-3 to TRBJ2-5; TRBD2 matches 9 bases. The V gene's germline CDR1 is SGHTA and CDR2 FQGTGA. The CDR3 is 15 amino acids. V trimming: 4 bases; J trimming: 2 bases; junction bases outside the gene matches: 5.